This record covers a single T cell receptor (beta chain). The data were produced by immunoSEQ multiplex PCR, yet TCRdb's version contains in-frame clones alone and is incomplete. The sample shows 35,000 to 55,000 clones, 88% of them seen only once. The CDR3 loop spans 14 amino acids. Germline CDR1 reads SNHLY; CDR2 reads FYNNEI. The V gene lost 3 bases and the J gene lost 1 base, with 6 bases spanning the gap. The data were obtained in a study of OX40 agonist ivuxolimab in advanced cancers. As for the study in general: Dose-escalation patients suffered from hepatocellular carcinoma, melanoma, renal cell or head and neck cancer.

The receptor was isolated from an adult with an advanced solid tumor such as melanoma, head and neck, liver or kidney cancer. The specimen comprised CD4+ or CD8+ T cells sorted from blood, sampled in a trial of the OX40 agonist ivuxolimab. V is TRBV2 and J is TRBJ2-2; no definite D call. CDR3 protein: CASSDFWNTGELFF. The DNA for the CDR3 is TGTGCCAGCAGTGATTTCTGGAACACCGGGGAGCTGTTTTTT.